This entry describes one TCR beta chain. The record originates from a study of cytomegalovirus exposure and HLA in healthy donors. Researchers ran the PCR with 60 Vbeta and 13 Jbeta primers. Sequencing used immunoSEQ multiplex PCR; TCRdb keeps in-frame clones, though not all of them. Altogether roughly 200,000 clones are present, 70% to 80% being singletons, with the ten largest covering more than 3.5%. This CDR3 spans 16 amino acids. Input material: PBMCs. This receptor was identified in a woman in her sixties or seventies in good health and CMV-seropositive. The V call is TRBV21-1, the J call TRBJ2-3; the table's D call of TRBD2 was not tested on the DNA. TRBV21-1 is marked as a pseudogene. Written as DNA, the CDR3 is TGTGCCAGCAGCAAAGTAGGGGGACTAGGCACAGATACGCAGTATTTT. It translates to CASSKVGGLGTDTQYF.